This passage covers 30 T cell receptor beta chains from one sample sequenced in a study of PD-1 blockade in classical Hodgkin lymphoma. Measured with immunoSEQ multiplex PCR; TCRdb has only the in-frame clones, and not every one. The table has almost 85,000 clones, around 86% seen once. Every patient was affected by relapse after autologous stem cell transplantation, while exposure to brentuximab vedotin was not uniform. Sequences were derived from peripheral blood mononuclear cells (PBMCs), sampled at baseline. These receptors were taken from a human donor with classical Hodgkin lymphoma.

The genes are TRBV15 and TRBJ2-7; 11 bases align to TRBD1. Germline values: CDR1 LNHNV, CDR2 YYDKDF (reference sequence). With V trimmed by 4 bases and J by 7 bases, 9 bases remained unmatched. The CDR3 totals 15 residues. The CDR3 DNA sequence: TGTGCCACCAGCACCAGAGGGACAGGGGGGTGGGAGCAGTACTTC. Protein sequence: CATSTRGTGGWEQYF.

This rearrangement joins TRBV30 to TRBJ1-5, with D possibly matching TRBD1 (6 bases). The V gene lost 2 bases and the J gene lost 3 bases, with 8 bases spanning the gap. This CDR3 is 13 amino acids long. Germline V gene data show CDR1 as GTSNPN and CDR2 as SVGIG (reference sequence). The CDR3 sequence: CAWSPGVNQPQHF. The CDR3, as DNA: TGTGCCTGGAGTCCAGGGGTCAATCAGCCCCAGCATTTT.

The chain joins TRBV9 to TRBJ2-7; 13 bases align to TRBD2. V was clipped by 2 bases and J by 5 bases; unmatched bases: 7. The length of the CDR3 is 16 residues. The germline V gene encodes CDR1 SGDLS and CDR2 YYNGEE. CDR3 residues: CASSVRTSGSPNEQYF. In nucleotides, the CDR3 is TGTGCCAGCAGCGTTCGGACTAGCGGGAGTCCTAACGAGCAGTACTTC.

This chain joins TRBV28 and TRBJ1-2, with 8 bases aligning to TRBD1. The CDR3 loop spans 13 amino acids. Germline trimming cut 3 bases from V and 8 bases from J; bases unmatched to any gene: 5. From germline, CDR1 is MDHEN and CDR2 SYDVKM. CDR3 sequence reads: CASSLTGARGYTF. The CDR3 DNA reads as TGTGCCAGCAGTTTGACAGGGGCCAGGGGCTACACCTTC.

By share, this clone counts as medium-sized. V usage is TRBV6-5 and J usage is TRBJ1-2; D is perhaps TRBD1 (6 bases). The CDR3 totals 15 residues. Deletions cut 5 bases from V and 9 bases from J, with 22 bases between. The V gene's germline CDR1 is MNHEY and CDR2 SVGAGI. The CDR3 DNA reads as TGTGCCAGCAGTGCGGTGACAGGATCCGGGGGAAGCTACACCTTC. It yields the protein CASSAVTGSGGSYTF.

The V and J genes are TRBV2 and TRBJ1-1; a weak D match, TRBD1 (5 bases). Germline V gene data show CDR1 as SNHLY and CDR2 as FYNNEI. V lost 8 bases, J lost 0 bases, and 10 bases lay in between. The CDR3 is 13 amino acids. CDR3 DNA: TGTGCCAGCGGAGGGGCCCTGAACACTGAAGCTTTCTTT. It specifies CASGGALNTEAFF.

The V and J genes are TRBV6-5 and TRBJ2-1; D is unresolved. V lost 0 bases to trimming and J lost 8 bases, with 5 bases between them. CDR1 MNHEY and CDR2 SVGAGI come from the germline V gene. The CDR3 loop spans 12 amino acids. The CDR3 DNA follows: TGTGCCAGCAGTTACTCTCGATATGAGCAGTTCTTC. Its translation: CASSYSRYEQFF.

This chain connects TRBV2 to TRBJ2-7, with D possibly called TRBD1 or TRBD2 (9 bases each). This CDR3 has 15 amino acids. Trimming removed 6 bases from V and 5 bases from J, with 20 bases in between. The V gene's germline CDR1 is SNHLY and CDR2 FYNNEI. The CDR3 nucleotides are TGTGCCAGCAGCCCACAGGGGGCGGGGGGGCACGAGCAGTACTTC. Translation gives CASSPQGAGGHEQYF.

The chain employs TRBV4-2 and TRBJ2-7; the match to TRBD1 covers 8 bases. The CDR3 is 15 amino acids. The germline V gene has CDR1 LGHNA and CDR2 YNFKEQ. V was clipped by 1 base and J by 0 bases; unmatched bases: 2. The CDR3 sequence: CASSQGDRTSYEQYF. CDR3 DNA sequence: TGTGCCAGCAGCCAAGGGGACAGGACCTCCTACGAGCAGTACTTC.

The chain is built from TRBV4-1 and TRBJ2-7; D is tentatively TRBD1 or TRBD2 (6 bases each). V shed 4 bases and J shed 6 bases, with 19 bases lying between them. CDR3 length: 15 residues. Germline CDR1 is MGHRA and CDR2 is YSYEKL. This CDR3 reads CASSLGDMGGSEQYF. In nucleotides, the CDR3 is TGCGCCAGCAGCCTGGGGGACATGGGAGGAAGCGAGCAGTACTTC.

The rearrangement uses TRBV28 and TRBJ2-7; 7 bases map to TRBD1. Germline values: CDR1 MDHEN, CDR2 SYDVKM. The ends lost 6 bases at V and 5 bases at J; junction bases unmatched: 10. CDR3 size: 14 residues. CDR3 amino acids: CASSSQGVGDEQYF. CDR3 nucleotide sequence: TGTGCCAGCAGCTCCCAGGGGGTTGGGGACGAGCAGTACTTC. Combining the CDR3 with reference TRBV28 and TRBJ2-7 gives the whole variable domain DVKVTQSSRYLVKRTGEKVFLECVQDMDHENMFWYRQDPGLGLRLIYFSYDVKMKEKGDIPEGYSVSREKKERFSLILESASTNQTSMYLCASSSQGVGDEQYFGPGTRLTVT.

CDR3 sequence reads: CSVLGVDRGYGYTF. The CDR3 DNA follows: TGCAGCGTTTTGGGGGTCGACAGGGGGTATGGCTACACCTTC. The V and J genes are TRBV29-1 and TRBJ1-2, with TRBD1 matching 9 bases. The germline V gene has CDR1 SQVTM and CDR2 ANQGSEA. J gave up 5 bases and V 5 bases, and 9 bases lay outside the gene matches. The CDR3 spans 14 residues.

V usage is TRBV2 and J usage is TRBJ2-1; TRBD2 matches at 7 bases. Trimming cost V 8 bases and J 4 bases; bases outside gene matches: 8. Looked up from germline, CDR1 is SNHLY and CDR2 is FYNNEI. The CDR3 length is 14 residues. CDR3 sequence (DNA): TGTGCCAGCTTGTGGGGGGAGGGTTACAATGAGCAGTTCTTC. This encodes CASLWGEGYNEQFF.

V is TRBV30 and J is TRBJ1-4; possibly TRBD1 for D (6 bases). The CDR3 runs 16 residues. Trimming shortened V by 3 bases and J by 0 bases, and 14 bases separated the two germline ends. Germline V gene sequence: CDR1 GTSNPN, CDR2 SVGIG (reference sequence). The CDR3 sequence is CAWRVKGEATNEKLFF. DNA for the CDR3: TGTGCCTGGAGGGTAAAGGGGGAGGCAACTAATGAAAAACTGTTTTTT.

The rearrangement links TRBV7-2 to TRBJ1-5; possible D gene TRBD1, 5 bases. V gave up 2 bases and J gave up 9 bases, with 8 bases separating them. There are 12 residues in the CDR3. CDR1 and CDR2 from the germline V gene are SGHTA and FQGNSA. The CDR3 protein is CASSLKQGPQHF. The CDR3 coding sequence is TGTGCCAGCAGCTTAAAGCAGGGGCCCCAGCATTTT.

This chain joins TRBV2 and TRBJ2-3, with 7 bases identical to TRBD2. The CDR3 is 16 residues long. Germline V CDR1 and CDR2: SNHLY, FYNNEI. Unmatched junction bases numbered 5, after V lost 2 bases and J lost 0 bases. The CDR3 here is CASSEWASGSTDTQYF. CDR3 bases: TGTGCCAGCAGTGAATGGGCTAGCGGTAGCACAGATACGCAGTATTTT.

V usage is TRBV2 and J usage is TRBJ2-7, with D possibly called TRBD1 or TRBD2 (6 bases each). Trimming left V 6 bases short and J 3 bases short, with 12 bases between. CDR3 length equals 13 residues. CDR1 and CDR2 from the germline V gene are SNHLY and FYNNEI. The CDR3 sequence is CASSTRGLYEQYF. CDR3 coding DNA: TGTGCCAGCAGCACCAGGGGACTCTACGAGCAGTACTTC.

The rearrangement joins TRBV5-5 to TRBJ2-5, with no clear D. Germline V gene sequence: CDR1 SGHKS, CDR2 YYEKEE (reference sequence). The CDR3 covers 11 residues. Trimming took off 6 bases at V and 2 bases at J, with 5 bases between the two ends. CDR3 loop: CASTEQETQYF. The CDR3 DNA follows: TGTGCCAGCACCGAACAAGAGACCCAGTACTTC.

This rearrangement joins TRBV7-9 to TRBJ2-7; TRBD1 might be the D (6 bases). Trimming removed 0 bases from V and 6 bases from J, with 12 bases in between. Germline V gene sequence: CDR1 SEHNR, CDR2 FQNEAQ (reference sequence). The CDR3 extends over 14 amino acids. The CDR3 bases are TGTGCCAGCAGCTTAGCGGGGGCGACGGCCGAGCAGTACTTC. This gives the protein CASSLAGATAEQYF.

This chain links TRBV2 with TRBJ1-3; no clear D. Deletions cut 7 bases from V and 0 bases from J, with 10 bases between. Germline CDR1 reads SNHLY; CDR2 reads FYNNEI. The CDR3 has 14 residues. The CDR3 coding sequence is TGTGCCAGCAAGTACGGGAGCTCTGGAAACACCATATATTTT. It translates to CASKYGSSGNTIYF.

This chain connects TRBV2 to TRBJ2-1, with TRBD2 matching 11 bases. Losses at the gene ends were 7 bases for V and 4 bases for J; bases not matched to a gene: 3. CDR1 is SNHLY and CDR2 is FYNNEI in the germline V gene. The length of the CDR3 is 14 residues. CDR3 loop: CASIGLAGYNEQFF. CDR3 nucleotides: TGTGCCAGCATTGGACTAGCGGGTTACAATGAGCAGTTCTTC.

This chain joins TRBV27 and TRBJ1-1; D call uncertain. The length of the CDR3 is 15 residues. V lost 5 bases, J lost 0 bases, and 13 bases lay in between. Germline V lookup: CDR1 MNHEY, CDR2 SMNVEV (reference sequence). CDR3 amino acids: CASSPHGPMNTEAFF. DNA of the CDR3: TGTGCCAGCAGTCCCCACGGCCCTATGAACACTGAAGCTTTCTTT.

This chain joins TRBV6-6 and TRBJ1-1; 8 bases are shared with TRBD1. The V gene's germline CDR1 is MNHNY and CDR2 SVGAGI (reference sequence). V lost 0 bases, J lost 7 bases, and 7 bases stayed unmatched. The CDR3 is 15 residues long. CDR3 sequence reads: CASSYSTSGGNEAFF. The CDR3 DNA reads TGTGCCAGCAGTTACTCGACATCAGGGGGCAATGAAGCTTTCTTT.

This clone was counted once. The chain links TRBV11-2 to TRBJ1-1; no firm D call. V gave up 2 bases and J gave up 1 base, with 5 bases separating them. The CDR3 sequence is 13 residues long. Germline V gives CDR1 SGHAT, CDR2 FQNNGV. DNA of the CDR3: TGTGCCAGCAGCTTATGGACGAACACTGAAGCTTTCTTT. Protein product: CASSLWTNTEAFF.

The chain has TRBV5-1 and TRBJ1-1; tentative D call: TRBD1 (6 bases). Deletions cut 4 bases from V and 0 bases from J, with 19 bases between. CDR1 SGHRS and CDR2 YFSETQ come from the germline V gene. CDR3 length: 17 residues. This CDR3 reads CASSLRATTGMNTEAFF. CDR3 coding DNA: TGCGCCAGCAGCCTGAGGGCGACGACAGGTATGAACACTGAAGCTTTCTTT.

The chain recombines TRBV5-5 with TRBJ2-1; D gene unclear. The CDR3 spans 11 residues. Germline V gives CDR1 SGHKS, CDR2 YYEKEE (reference sequence). Trimming shortened V by 0 bases and J by 10 bases, and 5 bases separated the two germline ends. CDR3 sequence: CASSLVREQFF. The CDR3 region has the DNA TGTGCCAGCAGCTTGGTCCGGGAGCAGTTCTTC.

The gene calls are TRBV5-6 and TRBJ1-1; 7 positions match TRBD1. This CDR3 comprises 14 residues. The V gene's germline CDR1 is SGHDT and CDR2 YYEEEE. V shed 4 bases, J shed 1 base, and the junction held 4 bases outside the gene matches. The CDR3 nucleotides are TGTGCCAGCAGCCGTAGGGACAGGAACACTGAAGCTTTCTTT. This sequence encodes CASSRRDRNTEAFF.

The chain is built from TRBV5-1 and TRBJ2-1, with unresolved D. The CDR3 contains 13 residues. Germline CDR1 is SGHRS and CDR2 is YFSETQ. Trimming removed 4 bases at V and 6 bases at J, with 11 bases between. DNA for the CDR3: TGCGCCAGCAGCGCCGACTCCATCAATGAGCAGTTCTTC. This gives the protein CASSADSINEQFF.

V and J are TRBV4-2 and TRBJ2-3, with D perhaps assigned TRBD1 or TRBD2 (5 bases each). Germline loops: CDR1 LGHNA, CDR2 YNFKEQ. The CDR3 is made up of 13 amino acids. Trimming removed 1 base at V and 4 bases at J, with 6 bases between. CDR3 sequence (DNA): TGTGCCAGCAGCCAAGTGGGGGCAGATACGCAGTATTTT. Amino acid sequence: CASSQVGADTQYF.

J is TRBJ1-2 and V is TRBV6-1; D is perhaps TRBD1 (6 bases). Looked up from germline, CDR1 is MNHNS and CDR2 is SASEGT. V lost 10 bases and J 3 bases, leaving 18 bases between the germline ends. This CDR3 has 14 residues. The CDR3 spells CATFPGTMDYGYTF. CDR3 DNA sequence: TGTGCCACCTTCCCCGGGACAATGGACTATGGCTACACCTTC.